These 10 T cell receptor beta chains were sequenced from one sample in a study of cytomegalovirus exposure and HLA in healthy donors. Amplification used 60 Vbeta primers and 13 Jbeta primers. The data were produced by immunoSEQ multiplex PCR, yet TCRdb's version contains in-frame clones alone and is incomplete. The table includes 100,000 to 150,000 clones, 15% to 20% detected once. Sample: PBMCs. The receptors shown here come from a female donor in good health and CMV-seropositive.

The table lists this clone with many counts. The chain employs TRBV4-3 and TRBJ1-1; the D gene is possibly TRBD1 (5 bases). The CDR3 spans 15 residues. CDR1 and CDR2 from the germline V gene are LGHNA and YSLEER. Trimming stripped 0 bases from V and 4 bases from J, with 12 bases between. CDR3 amino acids: CASSQDKTAFTEAFF. CDR3 DNA: TGCGCCAGCAGCCAAGATAAGACAGCATTCACTGAAGCTTTCTTT.

V usage is TRBV10-2 and J usage is TRBJ1-1; possibly TRBD1 for D (6 bases). The CDR3 has 15 amino acids. V was cut by 6 bases and J by 0 bases, with 14 bases left in between. From germline, CDR1 is WSHSY and CDR2 SAAADI. The chain's CDR3 is CASSTGHLMNTEAFF. CDR3 DNA: TGCGCCAGCAGCACAGGGCATCTTATGAACACTGAAGCTTTCTTT.

The gene calls are TRBV6-5 and TRBJ2-1, with 7 bases aligning to TRBD2. J gave up 4 bases and V 2 bases, and 5 bases lay outside the gene matches. The CDR3 runs to 15 residues. Germline CDR1 reads MNHEY; CDR2 reads SVGAGI. The CDR3 here is CASSYKRGDYNEQFF. The CDR3 region has the DNA TGTGCCAGCAGTTACAAGCGGGGAGATTACAATGAGCAGTTCTTC.

Details on this clone: The junction shows a germline mismatch at one end, possibly a read error. The chain couples TRBV4-3 to TRBJ1-1, with TRBD1 matching over 7 bases. The CDR3 length is 15 residues. Germline CDR1 reads LGHNA; CDR2 reads YSLEER. The CDR3 protein is CASSEERGPYTEAFF. Here the CDR3 DNA reads TGCGCCAGCAGCGAAGAGAGGGGGCCCTACACTGAAGCTTTCTTT.

The chain joins TRBV28 to TRBJ1-4, with TRBD1 matching over 7 bases. The germline gives CDR1 MDHEN, CDR2 SYDVKM. J was trimmed by 5 bases and V by 1 base; bases with no gene match: 10. The CDR3 consists of 17 residues. The CDR3 nucleotides are TGTGCCAGCAGTTTATTGCTCGGGACAGATACAAATGAAAAACTGTTTTTT. Amino acid sequence: CASSLLLGTDTNEKLFF.

The chain links TRBV19 to TRBJ1-5; a weak D match, TRBD1 (6 bases). The CDR3 is 16 amino acids. Trimming removed 4 bases from V and 4 bases from J, with 17 bases in between. Germline lookup yields CDR1 LNHDA and CDR2 SQIVND (reference sequence). CDR3 sequence (DNA): TGTGCCAGTAGTACCGCTACAGGGCTGGGGAATCAGCCCCAGCATTTT. Translated, it gives CASSTATGLGNQPQHF.

There are a few counts of this clone. The V and J genes are TRBV7-2 and TRBJ1-1; D gene ambiguous. V lost 6 bases and J lost 2, with 16 bases in between. The germline gives CDR1 SGHTA, CDR2 FQGNSA. CDR3 size: 15 residues. The CDR3 region is CASRLRAGYNTEAFF. CDR3 coding DNA: TGTGCCAGCAGATTGCGGGCCGGGTATAACACTGAAGCTTTCTTT.

This rearrangement joins TRBV28 to TRBJ1-5; TRBD1 might be the D (6 bases). Deletions cut 5 bases from V and 6 bases from J, with 17 bases between. Germline V gene lookup returns CDR1 MDHEN and CDR2 SYDVKM. The CDR3 length is 15 residues. The DNA for the CDR3 is TGTGCCAGCAGTGTCTTACAGGGTGGGGTTCAGCCCCAGCATTTT. This codes for CASSVLQGGVQPQHF.

This clone was observed a handful of times. V and J are TRBV19 and TRBJ1-2, with D possibly being TRBD1 (5 bases). The CDR3 totals 16 residues. The germline CDR1 and CDR2 sequences are LNHDA and SQIVND (reference sequence). V lost 6 bases, J lost 2 bases, and 19 bases lay in between. Here the CDR3 reads CASSVGHASPNYGYTF. CDR3 DNA sequence: TGTGCCAGTAGCGTCGGACACGCTTCCCCCAACTATGGCTACACCTTC.

In its sample, this clone was seen a few times. The chain employs TRBV10-1 and TRBJ2-3; possible D gene TRBD2, 5 bases. CDR1 is WNHNN, CDR2 SYGVQD, per germline (reference sequence). Trimming left V 3 bases short and J 6 bases short, with 10 bases between. The CDR3 sequence is 13 residues long. This CDR3 reads CASSDPPGDTQYF. CDR3 sequence (DNA): TGCGCCAGCAGTGACCCCCCGGGGGATACGCAGTATTTT.